This is a list of T cell receptor beta chains from one sample in a study of control samples from healthy donors and cancer patients. Profiled with immunoSEQ multiplex PCR; TCRdb holds only in-frame clones, not every one. Of about 95,000 clones listed, around 81% were seen once; the top ten hold roughly 19%. Sequences were obtained from blood. Receptors were obtained from a young man in good health. The CDR3 runs from the conserved cysteine through the conserved F or W. D genes are given only for firm matches. Expanded clones are given a class, and other clones once, few, many or no size at all.

size,D,length,V,J,DNA,CDR3
.,.,14,TRBV10-1,TRBJ2-3,TGCGCCAGCAGTGAAGTGGATAGCACAGATACGCAGTATTTT,CASSEVDSTDTQYF
.,.,14,TRBV5-1,TRBJ1-2,TGCGCCAGCAGCCCCGGGCTCGGTAACTATGGCTACACCTTC,CASSPGLGNYGYTF
few,.,12,TRBV2,TRBJ1-1,TGTGCCAGCAGTGAAGGTGTCACCAAAGCTTTCTTT,CASSEGVTKAFF
.,.,16,TRBV10-1,TRBJ2-4,TGCGCCAGCAACAGGCCGGGAAAGGTATCCAAAAACATTCAGTACTTC,CASNRPGKVSKNIQYF
.,TRBD1,14,TRBV10-2,TRBJ1-6,TGCGCCAGCAGGTTAAGACAGGGAAGTTCACCCCTCCACTTT,CASRLRQGSSPLHF
.,.,14,TRBV10-2,TRBJ2-3,TGCGCCAGCAGTGATTGGGGTAGCACAGATACGCAGTATTTT,CASSDWGSTDTQYF
.,TRBD2,17,TRBV27,TRBJ2-1,TGTGCCAGCAGCCCCCCAGCGGGGTCACCTTCCTACAATGAGCAGTTCTTC,CASSPPAGSPSYNEQFF
.,.,15,TRBV20-1,TRBJ1-5,TGCAGTGCTAGTTACGGTACAGGGAGCGATCAGCCCCAGCATTTT,CSASYGTGSDQPQHF
.,TRBD1,13,TRBV6-5,TRBJ1-2,TGTGCCAGCAGTTTTACGACAGGGGGTGGCTACACCTTC,CASSFTTGGGYTF
.,.,16,TRBV5-4,TRBJ1-2,TGTGCCAGCAGCTTGGGAAATCAGGACAGAAACTATGGCTACACCTTC,CASSLGNQDRNYGYTF
few,TRBD1,16,TRBV7-2,TRBJ1-4,TGTGCCAGCAGCTCAATCAAGGGGGCTACTAATGAAAAACTGTTTTTT,CASSSIKGATNEKLFF
.,.,15,TRBV5-6,TRBJ2-6,TGTGCCAGCAGCTTGGTTAACTCTGGGGCCAACGTCCTGACTTTC,CASSLVNSGANVLTF
.,.,13,TRBV2,TRBJ1-1,TGTGCCACCACCGAAGGAGAGAACACTGAAGCTTTCTTT,CATTEGENTEAFF
.,.,13,TRBV30,TRBJ2-6,TGTGCCTGGAGTGTATCTGGGGCCAACGTCCTGACTTTC,CAWSVSGANVLTF
.,TRBD1,15,TRBV6-5,TRBJ1-1,TGTGCCAGCACCATAAACAGGGGGCGGAACACTGAAGCTTTCTTT,CASTINRGRNTEAFF
.,.,14,TRBV5-6,TRBJ2-7,TGTGCCAGCAGCTTGGAGTTTTCCTCCTACGAGCAGTACTTC,CASSLEFSSYEQYF
few,.,15,TRBV6-1,TRBJ1-3,TGTGCCAGCAGTGAATCGACGGGGAGTGGAAACACCATATATTTT,CASSESTGSGNTIYF
.,.,14,TRBV28,TRBJ1-3,TGTGCCAGCGACACCGACAACCCTGGAAACACCATATATTTT,CASDTDNPGNTIYF
.,TRBD1,14,TRBV30,TRBJ1-3,TGTGCCTGGAGTGGGGGACAGGGGGCCAACACCATATATTTT,CAWSGGQGANTIYF
.,.,16,TRBV5-8,TRBJ1-1,TGTGCCAGCAGCTCCCAGGCCAGCGGTTGGAACACTGAAGCTTTCTTT,CASSSQASGWNTEAFF
once,.,14,TRBV3-1/TRBV3-2,TRBJ2-1,TGTGCCAGCAGCCAAGGGGACTCGTACAATGAGCAGTTCTTC,CASSQGDSYNEQFF
.,.,14,TRBV9,TRBJ2-1,TGTGCCAGCAGCGCTCGGACGGGTCGTGGTGAGCAGTTCTTC,CASSARTGRGEQFF
.,.,15,TRBV28,TRBJ1-5,TGTGCCAGCAGTGCGACAGTATATAGCAATCAGCCCCAGCATTTT,CASSATVYSNQPQHF
.,.,12,TRBV3-1/TRBV3-2,TRBJ1-2,TGTGCCAGCAGCCGTCGTGGCTATGGCTACACCTTC,CASSRRGYGYTF
.,.,14,TRBV10-1,TRBJ2-2,TGCGCCAGCAGTCCAGGACAGTACACCGGGGAGCTGTTTTTT,CASSPGQYTGELFF
.,TRBD1,13,TRBV6-5,TRBJ1-2,TGTGCCAGCACCAGGGGGCTGGGCTATGGCTACACCTTC,CASTRGLGYGYTF
.,.,15,TRBV7-8,TRBJ1-2,TGTGCCAGCAGCTCATTCAACGCTCTCCCAGGGGGCTACACCTTC,CASSSFNALPGGYTF
.,TRBD2,16,TRBV7-8,TRBJ2-3,TGTGCCAGCAGCTTTCGACTAGCGGGGAGCACAGATACGCAGTATTTT,CASSFRLAGSTDTQYF